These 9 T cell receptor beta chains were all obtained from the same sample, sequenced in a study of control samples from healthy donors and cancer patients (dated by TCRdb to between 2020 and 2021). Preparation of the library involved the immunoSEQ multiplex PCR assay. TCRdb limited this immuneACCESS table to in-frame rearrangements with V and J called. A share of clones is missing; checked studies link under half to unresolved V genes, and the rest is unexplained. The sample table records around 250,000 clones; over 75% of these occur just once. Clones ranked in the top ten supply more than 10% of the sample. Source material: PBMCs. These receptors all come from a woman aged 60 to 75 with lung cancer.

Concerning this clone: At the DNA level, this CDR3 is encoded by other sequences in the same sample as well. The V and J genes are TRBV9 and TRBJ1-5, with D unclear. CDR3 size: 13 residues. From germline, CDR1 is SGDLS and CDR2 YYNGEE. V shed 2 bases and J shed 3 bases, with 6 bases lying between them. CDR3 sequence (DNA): TGTGCCAGCAGCGTGGGCAACAATCAGCCCCAGCATTTT. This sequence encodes CASSVGNNQPQHF.

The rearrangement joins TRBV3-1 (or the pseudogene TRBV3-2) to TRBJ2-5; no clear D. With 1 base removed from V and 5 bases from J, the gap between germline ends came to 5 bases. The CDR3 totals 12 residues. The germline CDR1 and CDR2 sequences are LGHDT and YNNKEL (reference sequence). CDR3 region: CASSQVVETQYF. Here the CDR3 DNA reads TGTGCCAGCAGCCAAGTAGTTGAGACCCAGTACTTC.

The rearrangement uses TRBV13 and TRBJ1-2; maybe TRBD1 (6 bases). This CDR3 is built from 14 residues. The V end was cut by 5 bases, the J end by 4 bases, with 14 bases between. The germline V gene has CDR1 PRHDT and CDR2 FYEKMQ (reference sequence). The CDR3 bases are TGTGCCAGCAGCGGACGGACAGCTCTCTATGGCTACACCTTC. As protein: CASSGRTALYGYTF.

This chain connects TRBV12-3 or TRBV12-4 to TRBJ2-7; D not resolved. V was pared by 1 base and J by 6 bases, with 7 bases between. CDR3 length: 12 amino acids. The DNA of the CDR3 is TGTGCCAGCAGTTTAGATGTGGGCGAGCAGTACTTC. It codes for CASSLDVGEQYF.

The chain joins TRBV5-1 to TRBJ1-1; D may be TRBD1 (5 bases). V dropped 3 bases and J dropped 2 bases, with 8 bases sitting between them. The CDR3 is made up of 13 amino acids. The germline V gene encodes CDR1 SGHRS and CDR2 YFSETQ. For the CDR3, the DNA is TGCGCCAGCAGCTGGGGGGGTAACACTGAAGCTTTCTTT. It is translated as CASSWGGNTEAFF.

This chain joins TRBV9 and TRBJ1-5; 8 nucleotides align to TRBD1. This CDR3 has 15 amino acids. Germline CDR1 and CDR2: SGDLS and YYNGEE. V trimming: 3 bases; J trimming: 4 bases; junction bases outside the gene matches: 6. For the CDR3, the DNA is TGTGCCAGCAGCGGGGGACAGGTCGAAAATCAGCCCCAGCATTTT. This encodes CASSGGQVENQPQHF.

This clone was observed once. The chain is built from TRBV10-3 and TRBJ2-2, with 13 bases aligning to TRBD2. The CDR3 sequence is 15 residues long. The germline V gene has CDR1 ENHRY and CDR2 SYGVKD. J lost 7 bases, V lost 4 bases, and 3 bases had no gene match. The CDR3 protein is CAISGTSGSIGELFF. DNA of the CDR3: TGTGCCATCAGTGGGACTAGCGGGAGCATCGGGGAGCTGTTTTTT.

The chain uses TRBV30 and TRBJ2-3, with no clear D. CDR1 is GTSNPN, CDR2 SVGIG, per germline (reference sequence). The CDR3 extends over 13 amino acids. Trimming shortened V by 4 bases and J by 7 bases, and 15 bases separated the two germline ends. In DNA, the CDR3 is TGTGCCTGGACCCAATATACCCCTTATACGCAGTATTTT. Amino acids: CAWTQYTPYTQYF.

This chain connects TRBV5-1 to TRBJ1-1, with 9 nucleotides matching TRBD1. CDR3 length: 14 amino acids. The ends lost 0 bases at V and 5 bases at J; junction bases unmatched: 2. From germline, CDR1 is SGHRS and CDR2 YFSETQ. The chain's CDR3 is CASSLDRGQTEAFF. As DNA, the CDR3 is TGCGCCAGCAGCTTGGACAGGGGGCAGACTGAAGCTTTCTTT.